This TCR beta chain was found in a study of cytomegalovirus exposure and HLA in healthy donors. PCR amplification relied on 60 Vbeta primers (plus 13 Jbeta primers). Sequencing used immunoSEQ multiplex PCR; TCRdb keeps in-frame clones, though not all of them. The sample includes 110,000 to 150,000 clones, around a tenth seen only once; the top ten take around 1.9%. Germline lookup yields CDR1 MGHRA and CDR2 YSYEKL. The CDR3 is 16 amino acids. Trimming shortened V by 2 bases and J by 3 bases, and 16 bases separated the two germline ends. For this clone: Its antigen is not identified.

Study results and limitations: Most TCR beta V segments were productive about 90% or about 30% of the time in an earlier analysis. Cytomegalovirus association was assigned to about 180 TCR beta chains. Follow-up analysis seemed to connect common viral pathogens with several of the most significant clusters identified.

This chain links TRBV4-1 with TRBJ1-1, with D tentatively TRBD1 (5 bases). This clonotype was obtained from a male donor in good health and CMV-seronegative. Source material: PBMCs. CDR3 DNA: TGCGCCAGCAGCCAAACGGGGGGAAGAAGAGACACTGAAGCTTTCTTT. Protein product: CASSQTGGRRDTEAFF.